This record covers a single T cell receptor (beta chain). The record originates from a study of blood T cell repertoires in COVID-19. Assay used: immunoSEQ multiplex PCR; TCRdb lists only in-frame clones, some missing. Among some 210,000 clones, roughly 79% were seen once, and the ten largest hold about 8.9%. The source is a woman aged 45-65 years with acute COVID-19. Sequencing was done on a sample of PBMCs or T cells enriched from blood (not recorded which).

The CDR3 bases are TGTGCCAGCAGCGCCACCTCCACAGGGTCTTATTACAATGAGCAGTTCTTC. Translation gives CASSATSTGSYYNEQFF. The chain carries TRBV5-5 and TRBJ2-1; perhaps TRBD1 as D (6 bases). V lost 4 bases and J lost 4, with 21 bases in between. This CDR3 contains 17 residues. From germline, CDR1 is SGHKS and CDR2 YYEKEE (reference sequence).